This is a list of T cell receptor beta chains from one sample in a study of T cells expressing NK-cell markers. TCRdb reprocessed the 5' RACE reads and reports one entry per CDR3 protein, with no DNA. The ten most abundant clones cover under 4.5% of a sample with 500,000 to 700,000 distinct CDR3 sequences. Sequencing was done on a sample of blood T cells: a sorted CD56 or NKG2C T cell subset, CD4+ or CD8+ T cells, or bulk PBMC T cells (not recorded which). Every receptor here comes from a man aged 18 to 35 in good health. Both conserved end residues are part of each CDR3.

TRBJ2-7 | TRBV10-3 | 14 | CAIATGTGLNEQYF
TRBJ2-5 | TRBV5-1 | 15 | CASSLVVGSQETQYF
TRBJ1-2 | TRBV9 | 15 | CASSVGWGALYGYTF
TRBJ1-1 | TRBV5-1 | 13 | CASSLTDRGTAFF
TRBJ2-7 | TRBV20-1 | 14 | CSAKNLAGAGEQYF
TRBJ2-7 | TRBV9 | 15 | CASSPPGLAGGEQYF
TRBJ2-7 | TRBV2 | 12 | CASSDWLQEQYF
TRBJ1-1 | TRBV3-1 | 11 | CASSQNRGAFF
TRBJ2-3 | TRBV24-1 | 16 | CATSGGTLLRTDTQYF
TRBJ1-1 | TRBV2 | 13 | CASYTPTNTEAFF
TRBJ1-5 | TRBV15 | 13 | CATSRESRQPQHF
TRBJ2-1 | TRBV20-1 | 17 | CIAEGSGRALTYNEQFF
TRBJ2-1 | TRBV4-3 | 18 | CASSQDISLASSYNEQFF
TRBJ2-3 | TRBV9 | 15 | CASRGLAGEGDTQYF
TRBJ2-2 | TRBV5-1 | 15 | CASRGGDRATGELFF
TRBJ2-7 | TRBV27 | 14 | CASSFAGSSYEQYF
TRBJ2-3 | TRBV7-8 | 14 | CASGTDRAGGTQYF
TRBJ2-7 | TRBV29-1 | 13 | CSVVTSGVYEQYF
TRBJ2-1 | TRBV29-1 | 17 | CSVEPNKRGAPYNEQFF
TRBJ2-3 | TRBV12-3/TRBV12-4 | 12 | CASSRRTHTQYF
TRBJ2-5 | TRBV12-3/TRBV12-4 | 14 | CASRLAGGGETQYF
TRBJ2-1 | TRBV20-1 | 14 | CSATKTSDYNEQFF
TRBJ2-7 | TRBV9 | 16 | CASSARLGSGLNEQYF
TRBJ1-4 | TRBV12-3/TRBV12-4 | 15 | CASRATGQGGEKLFF
TRBJ2-2 | TRBV14 | 15 | CASSQDNLRAGELFF
TRBJ1-4 | TRBV3-1 | 13 | CASSQVSGGALFF
TRBJ1-4 | TRBV12-3/TRBV12-4 | 14 | CASSFGPSGEKLFF
TRBJ2-7 | TRBV4-3 | 13 | CASSQGWFYEQYF
TRBJ2-3 | TRBV10-3 | 15 | CAISESGVQTDTQYF
TRBJ2-5 | TRBV28 | 11 | CASSALRTQYF
TRBJ1-5 | TRBV5-1 | 15 | CASSWTGERNQPQHF
TRBJ2-1 | TRBV29-1 | 14 | CSVDQVGGRREQFF
TRBJ2-1 | TRBV29-1 | 15 | CTSVVEGSSYNEQFF
TRBJ2-7 | TRBV29-1 | 16 | CSVLGSRTAVFDEQYF
TRBJ2-1 | TRBV12-3/TRBV12-4 | 13 | CASTRIVSEGVFF
TRBJ2-2 | TRBV12-3/TRBV12-4 | 13 | CASSRETPGELFF
TRBJ2-3 | TRBV7-2 | 11 | CASSPPGTQYF
TRBJ2-7 | TRBV7-2 | 16 | CASSSAGTGGNYEQYF
TRBJ1-5 | TRBV6-2/TRBV6-3 | 12 | CASRQGPQPQHF
TRBJ2-7 | TRBV10-3 | 15 | CAIRVLGQESYEQYF
TRBJ2-7 | TRBV5-1 | 15 | CASSRGHSSSYEQYF
TRBJ2-5 | TRBV11-2 | 15 | CASSLDRGTGTAQYF